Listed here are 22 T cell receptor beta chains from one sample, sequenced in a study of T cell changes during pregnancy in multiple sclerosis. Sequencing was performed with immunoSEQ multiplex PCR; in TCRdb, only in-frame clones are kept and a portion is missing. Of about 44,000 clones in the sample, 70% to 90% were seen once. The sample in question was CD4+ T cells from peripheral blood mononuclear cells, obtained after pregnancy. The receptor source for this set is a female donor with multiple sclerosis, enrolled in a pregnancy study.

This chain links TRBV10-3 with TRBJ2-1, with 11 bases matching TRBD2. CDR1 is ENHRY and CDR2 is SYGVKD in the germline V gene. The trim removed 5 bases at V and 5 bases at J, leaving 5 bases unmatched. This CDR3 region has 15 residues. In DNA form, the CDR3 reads TGTGCCATCAGTTTCGGGACTAGCGGAAACAATGAGCAGTTCTTC. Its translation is CAISFGTSGNNEQFF.

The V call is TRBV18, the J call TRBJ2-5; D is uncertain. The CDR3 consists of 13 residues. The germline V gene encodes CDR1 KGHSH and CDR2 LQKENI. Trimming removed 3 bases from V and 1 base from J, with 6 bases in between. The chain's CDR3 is CASSPGFQETQYF. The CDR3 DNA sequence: TGTGCCAGCTCACCCGGGTTCCAAGAGACCCAGTACTTC.

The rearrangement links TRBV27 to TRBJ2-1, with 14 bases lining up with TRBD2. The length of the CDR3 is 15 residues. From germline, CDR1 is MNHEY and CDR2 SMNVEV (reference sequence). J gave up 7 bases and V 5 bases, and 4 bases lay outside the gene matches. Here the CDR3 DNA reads TGTGCCAGCAGTAGGACTAGCGGGAGGCCAAATGAGCAGTTCTTC. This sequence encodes CASSRTSGRPNEQFF.

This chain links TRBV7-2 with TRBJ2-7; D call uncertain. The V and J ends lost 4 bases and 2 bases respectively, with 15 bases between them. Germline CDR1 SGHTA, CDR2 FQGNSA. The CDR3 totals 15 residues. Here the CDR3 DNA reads TGTGCCAGCAGCTCCCGCCGAAGAGAACCCTACGAGCAGTACTTC. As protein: CASSSRRREPYEQYF. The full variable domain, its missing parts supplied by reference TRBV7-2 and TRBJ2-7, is GAGVSQSPSNKVTEKGKDVELRCDPISGHTALYWYRQSLGQGLEFLIYFQGNSAPDKSGLPSDRFSAERTGGSVSTLTIQRTQQEDSAVYLCASSSRRREPYEQYFGPGTRLTVT.

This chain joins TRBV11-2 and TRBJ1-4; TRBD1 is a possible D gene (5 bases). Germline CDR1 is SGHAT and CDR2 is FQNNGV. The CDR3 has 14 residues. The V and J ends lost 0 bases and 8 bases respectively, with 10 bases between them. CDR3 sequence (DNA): TGTGCCAGCAGCTTAGACAGGGCTAGGGAAAAACTGTTTTTT. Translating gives CASSLDRAREKLFF.

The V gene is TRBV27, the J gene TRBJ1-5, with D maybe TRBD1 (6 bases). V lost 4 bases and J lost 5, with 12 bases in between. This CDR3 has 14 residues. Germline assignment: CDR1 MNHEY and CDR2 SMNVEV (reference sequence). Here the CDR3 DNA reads TGTGCCAGCAGTTCTCAGGGGAAAGATCAGCCCCAGCATTTT. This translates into CASSSQGKDQPQHF.

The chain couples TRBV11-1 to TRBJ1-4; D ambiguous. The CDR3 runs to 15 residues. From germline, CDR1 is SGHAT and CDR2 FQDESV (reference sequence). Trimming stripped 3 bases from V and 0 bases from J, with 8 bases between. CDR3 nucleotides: TGTGCCAGCAGCTTCACAGCTACAACTAATGAAAAACTGTTTTTT. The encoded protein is CASSFTATTNEKLFF.

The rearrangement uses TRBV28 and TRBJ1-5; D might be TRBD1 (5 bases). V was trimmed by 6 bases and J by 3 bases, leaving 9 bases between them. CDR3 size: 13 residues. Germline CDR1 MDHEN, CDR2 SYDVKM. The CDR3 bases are TGTGCCAGCAGCGACAGCTTCAATCAGCCCCAGCATTTT. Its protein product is CASSDSFNQPQHF. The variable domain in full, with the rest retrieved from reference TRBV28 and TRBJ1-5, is DVKVTQSSRYLVKRTGEKVFLECVQDMDHENMFWYRQDPGLGLRLIYFSYDVKMKEKGDIPEGYSVSREKKERFSLILESASTNQTSMYLCASSDSFNQPQHFGDGTRLSIL.

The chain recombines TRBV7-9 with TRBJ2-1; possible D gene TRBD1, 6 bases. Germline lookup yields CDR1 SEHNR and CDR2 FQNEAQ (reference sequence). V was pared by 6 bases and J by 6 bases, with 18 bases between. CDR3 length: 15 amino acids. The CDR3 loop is CASSSGQTIANEQFF. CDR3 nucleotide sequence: TGTGCCAGCAGTTCCGGACAGACGATAGCCAATGAGCAGTTCTTC.

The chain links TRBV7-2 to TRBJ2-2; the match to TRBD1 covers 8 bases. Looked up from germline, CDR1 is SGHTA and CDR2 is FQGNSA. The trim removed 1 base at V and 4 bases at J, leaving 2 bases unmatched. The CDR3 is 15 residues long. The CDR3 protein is CASSLGQGTTGELFF. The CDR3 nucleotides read TGTGCCAGCAGCTTAGGACAGGGGACCACCGGGGAGCTGTTTTTT.

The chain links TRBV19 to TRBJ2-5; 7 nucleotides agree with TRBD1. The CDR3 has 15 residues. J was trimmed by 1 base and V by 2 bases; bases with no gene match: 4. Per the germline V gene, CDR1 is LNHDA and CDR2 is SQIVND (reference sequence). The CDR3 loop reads CASSIQGQLQETQYF. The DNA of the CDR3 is TGTGCCAGTAGTATACAGGGACAGCTCCAAGAGACCCAGTACTTC.

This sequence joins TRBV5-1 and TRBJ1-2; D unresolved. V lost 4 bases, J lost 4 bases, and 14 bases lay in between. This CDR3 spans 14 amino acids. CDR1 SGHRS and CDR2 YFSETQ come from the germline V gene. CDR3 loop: CASSREGAVYGYTF. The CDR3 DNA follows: TGCGCCAGCAGCAGAGAGGGAGCAGTCTATGGCTACACCTTC.

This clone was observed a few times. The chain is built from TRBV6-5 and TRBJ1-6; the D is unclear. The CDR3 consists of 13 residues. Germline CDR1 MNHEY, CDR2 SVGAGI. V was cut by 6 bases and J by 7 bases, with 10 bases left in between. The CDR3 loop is CASRLTLNSPLHF. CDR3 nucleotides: TGTGCCAGCAGGCTCACATTAAATTCACCCCTCCACTTT.

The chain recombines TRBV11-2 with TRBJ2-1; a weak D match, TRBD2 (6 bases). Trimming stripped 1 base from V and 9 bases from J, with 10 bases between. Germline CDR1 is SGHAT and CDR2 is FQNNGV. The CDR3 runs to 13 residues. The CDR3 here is CASSLAGVSEQFF. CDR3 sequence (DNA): TGTGCCAGCAGCTTAGCGGGAGTGAGTGAGCAGTTCTTC.

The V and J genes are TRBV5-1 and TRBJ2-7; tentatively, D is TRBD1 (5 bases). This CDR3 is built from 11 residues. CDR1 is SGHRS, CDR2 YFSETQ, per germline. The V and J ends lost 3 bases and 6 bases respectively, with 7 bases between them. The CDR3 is CASSSDSEQYF. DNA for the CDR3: TGCGCCAGCAGCTCAGACAGCGAGCAGTACTTC.

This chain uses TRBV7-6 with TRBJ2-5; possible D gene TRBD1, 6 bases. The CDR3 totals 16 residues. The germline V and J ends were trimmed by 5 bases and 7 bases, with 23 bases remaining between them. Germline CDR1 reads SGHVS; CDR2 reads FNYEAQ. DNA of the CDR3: TGTGCCAGCAGCGAAGAGGGGGTTCGAGGACCTGGGACCCAGTACTTC. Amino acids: CASSEEGVRGPGTQYF.

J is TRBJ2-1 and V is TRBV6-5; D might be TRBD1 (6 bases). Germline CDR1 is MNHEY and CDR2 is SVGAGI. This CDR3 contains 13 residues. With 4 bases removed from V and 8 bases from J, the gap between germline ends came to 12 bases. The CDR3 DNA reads TGTGCCAGCAGTTCTAACAGGGTCCATGAGCAGTTCTTC. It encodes CASSSNRVHEQFF.

This CDR3 is CASSLGQTNEKLFF. In DNA form, the CDR3 reads TGTGCCAGCTCACTCGGACAGACCAATGAAAAACTGTTTTTT. The chain recombines TRBV18 with TRBJ1-4; tentative D call: TRBD1 (6 bases). The CDR3 is 14 amino acids. V lost 4 bases to trimming and J lost 5 bases, with 11 bases between them. Germline-derived CDR1 and CDR2 are KGHSH and LQKENI.

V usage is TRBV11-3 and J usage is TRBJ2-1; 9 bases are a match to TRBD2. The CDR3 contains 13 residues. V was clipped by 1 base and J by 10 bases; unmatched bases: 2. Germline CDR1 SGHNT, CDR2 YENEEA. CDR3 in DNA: TGTGCCAGCAGCTTAGCGACTAGCGGAGAGCAGTTCTTC. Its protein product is CASSLATSGEQFF.

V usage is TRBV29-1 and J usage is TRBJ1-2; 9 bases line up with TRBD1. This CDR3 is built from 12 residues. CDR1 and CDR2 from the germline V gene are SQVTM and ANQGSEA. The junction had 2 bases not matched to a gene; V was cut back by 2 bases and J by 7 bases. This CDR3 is CSVEKDRGGYTF. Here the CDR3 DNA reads TGCAGCGTTGAAAAGGACAGGGGTGGCTACACCTTC.

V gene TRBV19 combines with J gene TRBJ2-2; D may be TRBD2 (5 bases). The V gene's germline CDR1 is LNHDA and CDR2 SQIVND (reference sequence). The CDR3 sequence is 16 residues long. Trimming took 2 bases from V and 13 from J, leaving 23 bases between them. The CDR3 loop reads CASSIKGFGGPGGLFF. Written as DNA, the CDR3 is TGTGCCAGTAGTATAAAAGGTTTTGGAGGACCAGGCGGGCTGTTTTTT. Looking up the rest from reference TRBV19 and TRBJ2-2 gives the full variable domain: DGGITQSPKYLFRKEGQNVTLSCEQNLNHDAMYWYRQDPGQGLRLIYYSQIVNDFQKGDIAEGYSVSREKKESFPLTVTSAQKNPTAFYLCASSIKGFGGPGGLFFGEGSRLTVL.

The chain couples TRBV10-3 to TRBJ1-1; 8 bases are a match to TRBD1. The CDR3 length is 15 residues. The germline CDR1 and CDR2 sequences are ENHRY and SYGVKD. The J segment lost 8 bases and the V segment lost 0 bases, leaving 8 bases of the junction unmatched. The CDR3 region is CAISESILRGREAFF. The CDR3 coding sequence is TGTGCCATCAGTGAGTCGATACTCAGGGGGCGCGAAGCTTTCTTT.